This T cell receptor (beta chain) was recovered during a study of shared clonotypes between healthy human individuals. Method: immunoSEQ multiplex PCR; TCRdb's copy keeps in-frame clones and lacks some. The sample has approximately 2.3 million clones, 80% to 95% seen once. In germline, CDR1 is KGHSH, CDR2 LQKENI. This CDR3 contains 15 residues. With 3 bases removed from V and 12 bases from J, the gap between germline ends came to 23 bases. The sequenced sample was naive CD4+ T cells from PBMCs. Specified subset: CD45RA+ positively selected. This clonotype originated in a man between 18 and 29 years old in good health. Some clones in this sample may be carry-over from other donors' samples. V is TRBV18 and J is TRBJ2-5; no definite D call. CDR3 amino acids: CASSPDGVRETQKYF. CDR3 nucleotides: TGTGCCAGCTCACCGGATGGGGTTAGGGAAACCCAAAAGTACTTC.